This T cell receptor (beta chain) was found in a study of molecular identifiers for immune sequencing clone quantification. Findings and caveats of the study: Over 98% of CMV-specific effector molecules, but under 1% of naive ones, were in clones above 20 copies.

Naive CD8 T cell sorting was performed on the CD8+CD4-CCR7+CD45RA+ phenotype. The germline gives CDR1 LNHDA, CDR2 SQIVND (reference sequence). CDR3 size: 13 residues. Trimming pared 3 bases from V and 0 bases from J, leaving 5 bases between. Generation of bulk TCR libraries relied on previously described methods and listed TCR primers. MiXCR, run by TCRdb on the PCR reads, gives a single entry per CDR3 protein. The sample has 460,000 or so distinct CDR3 sequences, over 20% seen once. This clonotype came up many times. The antigen remains undetermined. Material: naive CD8+ T cells from blood, with Jurkat cell RNA spiked in. Subset given: FACS-sorted CD8+CD4-CCR7+CD45RA+ naive T cells. The sequence was collected from a human donor in good health. Some libraries in this study had Jurkat cell RNA spiked in. The rearrangement uses TRBV19 and TRBJ1-1; unclear D gene. CDR3 coding DNA: TGTGCCAGTAGTATCTCCTTGAACACTGAAGCTTTCTTT. This gives the protein CASSISLNTEAFF.